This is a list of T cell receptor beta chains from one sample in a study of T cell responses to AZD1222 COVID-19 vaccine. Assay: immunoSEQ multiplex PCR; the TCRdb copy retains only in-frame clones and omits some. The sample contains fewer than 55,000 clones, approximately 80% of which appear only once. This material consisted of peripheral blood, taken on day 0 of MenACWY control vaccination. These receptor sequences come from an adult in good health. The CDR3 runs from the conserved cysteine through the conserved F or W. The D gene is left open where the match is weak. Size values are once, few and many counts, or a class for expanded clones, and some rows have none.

DNA: TGTGCCAGCAGTGCGCCTCAGGGATTGCCCTACAATGAGCAGTTCTTC
CDR3: CASSAPQGLPYNEQFF
D: -
J: TRBJ2-1
V: TRBV27
size: -

DNA: TGTGCCAGCAGTGTAGCGGGGGACACCGGGGAGCTGTTTTTT
CDR3: CASSVAGDTGELFF
D: TRBD2
J: TRBJ2-2
V: TRBV6-1
size: once

DNA: TGTGCCAGCAGCTTCGGGGACCGGGGGGGAAGCGAGACCCAGTACTTC
CDR3: CASSFGDRGGSETQYF
D: TRBD2
J: TRBJ2-5
V: TRBV7-9
size: -

DNA: TGTGCCAGCAGCCAAGGGTCAGGGACTGAAGCTTTCTTT
CDR3: CASSQGSGTEAFF
D: -
J: TRBJ1-1
V: TRBV3-1/TRBV3-2
size: -

DNA: TGTGCCAGCAGCGTAGGGACGGAGCCCTACGAGCAGTACTTC
CDR3: CASSVGTEPYEQYF
D: -
J: TRBJ2-7
V: TRBV9
size: -

DNA: TGTGCCAGTAAGCAGGATATTCAGCCCCAGCATTTT
CDR3: CASKQDIQPQHF
D: -
J: TRBJ1-5
V: TRBV19
size: -

DNA: TGTGCCAGCAGTTGGGGGACAGGCGCTGAAAAACTGTTTTTT
CDR3: CASSWGTGAEKLFF
D: TRBD1
J: TRBJ1-4
V: TRBV6-5
size: -

DNA: TGTGCCAGCAGCCATGGGACGGAGACTGAAGCTTTCTTT
CDR3: CASSHGTETEAFF
D: -
J: TRBJ1-1
V: TRBV3-1/TRBV3-2
size: few

DNA: TGTGCCAGCAGCTACGACATTATGAACACTGAAGCTTTCTTT
CDR3: CASSYDIMNTEAFF
D: -
J: TRBJ1-1
V: TRBV5-6
size: -

DNA: TGTGCCAGTAGTATCGCCCAGGCCCGGACCGGGGAGCTGTTTTTT
CDR3: CASSIAQARTGELFF
D: -
J: TRBJ2-2
V: TRBV19
size: -

DNA: TGTGCCACCAGCGGAGTTAATCAGCCCCAGCATTTT
CDR3: CATSGVNQPQHF
D: -
J: TRBJ1-5
V: TRBV15
size: -

DNA: TGCGCCAGCAGCTGGAATACCGGGGAGCTGTTTTTT
CDR3: CASSWNTGELFF
D: -
J: TRBJ2-2
V: TRBV5-1
size: few

DNA: TGTGCCAGCTCCGGCAGGGGAGGGGATGAAAAACTGTTTTTT
CDR3: CASSGRGGDEKLFF
D: -
J: TRBJ1-4
V: TRBV5-4
size: -

DNA: TGTGCCAGCAGCCAAGTGGGCCGTGGATTGTACACCTTC
CDR3: CASSQVGRGLYTF
D: -
J: TRBJ1-2
V: TRBV3-1/TRBV3-2
size: -

DNA: TGTGCCAGCAGCGTAGGTCGCCCACCATATGGCTACACCTTC
CDR3: CASSVGRPPYGYTF
D: -
J: TRBJ1-2
V: TRBV9
size: -

DNA: TGTGCCAGCAGCCGGGCGGGCGACTATGGCTACACCTTC
CDR3: CASSRAGDYGYTF
D: -
J: TRBJ1-2
V: TRBV7-9
size: -

DNA: TGCGCCAGCAGCCCTGGGACCCCCGATACGCAGTATTTT
CDR3: CASSPGTPDTQYF
D: -
J: TRBJ2-3
V: TRBV10-1
size: -

DNA: TGTGCCAGCAGCTTCGGAGGTCAGCCCCAGCATTTT
CDR3: CASSFGGQPQHF
D: -
J: TRBJ1-5
V: TRBV7-9
size: -

DNA: TGTGCCGGCAGCCGGGCCGGGGCAGGGGCCGGCGCTGAAGCTTTCTTT
CDR3: CAGSRAGAGAGAEAFF
D: -
J: TRBJ1-1
V: TRBV28
size: -

DNA: TGTGCCAGCAGTTCGGACGCTTTTGGCTACACCTTC
CDR3: CASSSDAFGYTF
D: -
J: TRBJ1-2
V: TRBV28
size: -

DNA: TGTGCCAGCTCACCGACAGGGAACGGCTACACCTTC
CDR3: CASSPTGNGYTF
D: TRBD1
J: TRBJ1-2
V: TRBV18
size: few

DNA: TGTGCCAGCAGCCAAGATTTGGCGGGGATAAATGAAAAACTGTTTTTT
CDR3: CASSQDLAGINEKLFF
D: -
J: TRBJ1-4
V: TRBV4-2
size: many

DNA: TGTGCCAGCAGCTTAGAAGGGACAGGGTCGTATGGCTACACCTTC
CDR3: CASSLEGTGSYGYTF
D: TRBD1
J: TRBJ1-2
V: TRBV11-2
size: many

DNA: TGTGCCAGCAGCCGCTACTTCGGCGAAGGCGGGAGGTCCTACAATGAGCAGTTCTTC
CDR3: CASSRYFGEGGRSYNEQFF
D: TRBD2
J: TRBJ2-1
V: TRBV7-8
size: once

DNA: TGCGCCAGCAGCCAAGGGCTGGGATCACCCCTCCACTTT
CDR3: CASSQGLGSPLHF
D: -
J: TRBJ1-6
V: TRBV4-1
size: -

DNA: TGTGCCACCAGCAGAGGGACAGCGAAGGAGAAGGACTATGGCTACACCTTC
CDR3: CATSRGTAKEKDYGYTF
D: -
J: TRBJ1-2
V: TRBV15
size: few

DNA: TGCGCCAGCAGCTTGGGAACTGACAGTGATACTAACTATGGCTACACCTTC
CDR3: CASSLGTDSDTNYGYTF
D: -
J: TRBJ1-2
V: TRBV5-1
size: few

DNA: TGTGCCAGCAGTCGACTAGCGGGAGGGCTTGAGACCCAGTACTTC
CDR3: CASSRLAGGLETQYF
D: TRBD2
J: TRBJ2-5
V: TRBV28
size: -

DNA: TGTGCCAGCAGTCTTTGGGTGGGCACTGAAGCTTTCTTT
CDR3: CASSLWVGTEAFF
D: -
J: TRBJ1-1
V: TRBV12-3/TRBV12-4
size: -

DNA: TGTGCCACCAGTGCCAGGAGTGGGAGGGCCTTGAATGAGCAGTTCTTC
CDR3: CATSARSGRALNEQFF
D: TRBD2
J: TRBJ2-1
V: TRBV24-1
size: -

DNA: TGTGCCAGCAGCGTAGATGTGGAAGGGAATTCACCCCTCCACTTT
CDR3: CASSVDVEGNSPLHF
D: -
J: TRBJ1-6
V: TRBV9
size: once

DNA: TGTGCCAGCAGCACTTCCACTCCCGGGACAGGGCCTGGCTACACCTTC
CDR3: CASSTSTPGTGPGYTF
D: -
J: TRBJ1-2
V: TRBV21-1
size: -

DNA: TGTGCCAGCAGTCCGCACCGTCTCCCGGCTCCCACAGATACGCAGTATTTT
CDR3: CASSPHRLPAPTDTQYF
D: -
J: TRBJ2-3
V: TRBV6-6
size: -

DNA: TGTGCCAGCAGTGAAGACAGGACGAACACTGAAGCTTTCTTT
CDR3: CASSEDRTNTEAFF
D: -
J: TRBJ1-1
V: TRBV2
size: -

DNA: TGTGCCACCAGCGGATGGTCCGGGACCGGGGAGCTGTTTTTT
CDR3: CATSGWSGTGELFF
D: -
J: TRBJ2-2
V: TRBV15
size: -

DNA: TGTGCCAGCGAAAAGTCGGCCTACAATGAGCAGTTCTTC
CDR3: CASEKSAYNEQFF
D: -
J: TRBJ2-1
V: TRBV2
size: -

DNA: TGTGCCAGCACCCGGGGACAGGGACATGGCTACACCTTC
CDR3: CASTRGQGHGYTF
D: TRBD1
J: TRBJ1-2
V: TRBV12-3/TRBV12-4
size: -

DNA: TGTGCCAGCAGCTTAGACGGGGCAGCTGAAGCTTTCTTT
CDR3: CASSLDGAAEAFF
D: -
J: TRBJ1-1
V: TRBV11-3
size: -

DNA: TGTGCCAGCAGCTTAGTCTCGAGTGGCTACACCTTC
CDR3: CASSLVSSGYTF
D: -
J: TRBJ1-2
V: TRBV11-2
size: -

DNA: TGTGCCGCCTATTCTCGCATGAACACTGAAGCTTTCTTT
CDR3: CAAYSRMNTEAFF
D: -
J: TRBJ1-1
V: TRBV10-3
size: -

DNA: TGCGCCAGCAGCTCGGGACAGGGCCTCACTGAAGCTTTCTTT
CDR3: CASSSGQGLTEAFF
D: TRBD1
J: TRBJ1-1
V: TRBV5-1
size: -

DNA: TGTGCCAGCTCCCCTTCGCGGGAAATGAACACTGAAGCTTTCTTT
CDR3: CASSPSREMNTEAFF
D: -
J: TRBJ1-1
V: TRBV18
size: -

DNA: TGTGCCAGTAGAGGAGGGACCTCTGGGGCCAACGTCCTGACTTTC
CDR3: CASRGGTSGANVLTF
D: -
J: TRBJ2-6
V: TRBV19
size: -

DNA: TGCGCCAGCAGCATAAAGGGCTCCTACGAGCAGTACTTC
CDR3: CASSIKGSYEQYF
D: -
J: TRBJ2-7
V: TRBV5-1
size: -

DNA: TGCGCCAGCAGCCCTAGCGGAGGGGGGCAAGAGACCCAGTACTTC
CDR3: CASSPSGGGQETQYF
D: -
J: TRBJ2-5
V: TRBV5-1
size: -